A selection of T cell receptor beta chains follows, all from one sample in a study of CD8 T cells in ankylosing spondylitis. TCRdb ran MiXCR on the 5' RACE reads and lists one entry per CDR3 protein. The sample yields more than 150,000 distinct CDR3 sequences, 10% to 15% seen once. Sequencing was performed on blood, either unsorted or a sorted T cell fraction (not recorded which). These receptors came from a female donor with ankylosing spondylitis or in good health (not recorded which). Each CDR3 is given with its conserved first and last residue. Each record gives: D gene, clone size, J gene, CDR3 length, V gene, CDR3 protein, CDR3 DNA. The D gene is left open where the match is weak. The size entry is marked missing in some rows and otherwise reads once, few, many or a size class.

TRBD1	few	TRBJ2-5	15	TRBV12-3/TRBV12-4	CASSSDLGGKETQCF	TGTGCCAGCAGTTCGGACCTAGGGGGCAAAGAGACCCAGTGCTTC
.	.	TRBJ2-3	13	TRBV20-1	CSARLFGTDTQYF	TGCAGTGCTAGATTATTCGGGACAGATACGCAGTATTTT
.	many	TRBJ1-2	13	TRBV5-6	CASSFGRNYGYTF	TGTGCCAGCAGCTTCGGACGGAACTATGGCTACACCTTC
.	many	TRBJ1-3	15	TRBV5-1	CASSLAEGSGNTIYF	TGCGCCAGCAGCTTGGCGGAAGGTTCTGGAAACACCATATATTTT
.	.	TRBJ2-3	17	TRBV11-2	CASSLDRATGATDTQYF	TGTGCCAGCAGCCTAGACCGGGCTACGGGAGCCACAGATACGCAGTATTTT
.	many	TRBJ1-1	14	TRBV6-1	CASRAGSLNTEAFF	TGTGCCAGCAGAGCGGGGTCCTTGAACACTGAAGCTTTCTTT
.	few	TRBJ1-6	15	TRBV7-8	CASSYEGGAKEPLHF	TGTGCCAGCAGCTATGAGGGGGGGGCCAAAGAGCCCCTCCACTTT
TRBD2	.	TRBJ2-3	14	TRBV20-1	CSARLSGGGDTQYF	TGCAGTGCTAGACTCTCCGGGGGGGGAGATACGCAGTATTTT
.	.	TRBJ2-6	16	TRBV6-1	CASSEGHRSGANVLTF	TGTGCCAGCAGTGAGGGACATCGCTCTGGGGCCAACGTCCTGACTTTC
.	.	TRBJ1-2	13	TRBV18	CASSHWGLAGYTF	TGTGCCAGCTCACACTGGGGTCTTGCTGGCTACACCTTC
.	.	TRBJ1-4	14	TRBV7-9	CASSLGGENEKLFF	TGTGCCAGCAGCTTAGGAGGGGAAAATGAAAAACTGTTTTTT
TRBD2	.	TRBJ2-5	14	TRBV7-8	CASSLAGGSETQYF	TGTGCCAGCAGCTTAGCGGGAGGGAGTGAGACCCAGTACTTC
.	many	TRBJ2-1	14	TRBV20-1	CSASARPSYNEQFF	TGCAGTGCTAGCGCTAGGCCTTCCTACAATGAGCAGTTCTTC
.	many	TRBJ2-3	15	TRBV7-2	CASSPGVGPAGTQYF	TGTGCCAGCAGCCCCGGAGTTGGGCCCGCTGGTACGCAGTATTTT
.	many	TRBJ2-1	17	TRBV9	CASSVDGSGSSYNEQFF	TGTGCCAGCAGCGTAGATGGGAGTGGGAGCTCCTACAATGAGCAGTTCTTC
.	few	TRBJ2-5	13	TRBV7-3	CASSHGSQETQYF	TGTGCCAGCAGCCACGGGAGCCAAGAGACCCAGTACTTC
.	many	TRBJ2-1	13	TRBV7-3	CASSSTRGHEQFF	TGTGCCAGCAGCTCGACTAGAGGCCATGAGCAGTTCTTC
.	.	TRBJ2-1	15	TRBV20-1	CSAREPGGIHNEQFF	TGCAGTGCTAGAGAGCCAGGGGGGATACACAATGAGCAGTTCTTC
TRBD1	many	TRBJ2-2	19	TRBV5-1	CASSLVGQGTSSNTGELFF	TGCGCCAGCAGCTTGGTGGGACAGGGGACGTCTTCCAACACCGGGGAGCTGTTTTTT
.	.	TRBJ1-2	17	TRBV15	CATSPSRAQGHQYGYTF	TGTGCCACCAGCCCCTCGAGGGCTCAGGGGCATCAGTATGGCTACACCTTC
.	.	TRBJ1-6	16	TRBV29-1	CSVAHNETVYHSPLHF	TGCAGCGTTGCTCATAATGAGACAGTGTACCATTCACCCCTCCACTTT
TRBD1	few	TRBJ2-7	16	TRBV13	CASGETGGLLPYEQYF	TGTGCCAGCGGGGAGACAGGGGGTCTTCTACCCTACGAGCAGTACTTC
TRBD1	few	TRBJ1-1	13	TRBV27	CASRASVGQGAFF	TGTGCCAGCAGGGCCTCGGTGGGACAGGGGGCTTTCTTT
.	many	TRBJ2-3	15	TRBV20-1	CSARSAAGNTDTQYF	TGCAGTGCTAGAAGTGCCGCAGGGAACACAGATACGCAGTATTTT
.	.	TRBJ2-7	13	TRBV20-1	CSAARDSSYEQYF	TGCAGTGCTGCCCGGGACTCGTCCTACGAGCAGTACTTC
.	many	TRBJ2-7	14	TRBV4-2	CASSHPGTDYEQYF	TGTGCCAGCAGCCACCCCGGGACTGACTACGAGCAGTACTTC
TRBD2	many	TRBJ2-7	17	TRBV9	CASSLGGGAFSSYEQYF	TGTGCCAGCAGCCTTGGGGGAGGGGCCTTTTCCTCCTACGAGCAGTACTTC
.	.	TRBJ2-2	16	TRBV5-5	CASSLAGGGGTGELFF	TGTGCCAGCAGCTTGGCCGGAGGAGGTGGGACCGGGGAGCTGTTTTTT
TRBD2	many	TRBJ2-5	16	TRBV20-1	CSASGTSGRKKETQYF	TGCAGTGCTTCCGGGACTAGCGGGAGGAAAAAAGAGACCCAGTACTTC
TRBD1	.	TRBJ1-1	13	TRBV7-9	CASSQTGGTEAFF	TGTGCCAGCAGCCAGACAGGGGGCACTGAAGCTTTCTTT
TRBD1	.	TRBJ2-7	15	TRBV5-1	CASSLGNRGSYEQYF	TGCGCCAGCAGCTTGGGGAACAGGGGGTCCTACGAGCAGTACTTC
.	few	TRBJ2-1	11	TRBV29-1	CSVEDRGEQFF	TGCAGCGTTGAAGATCGGGGTGAGCAGTTCTTC
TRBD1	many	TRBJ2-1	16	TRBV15	CATSSPRQGAGNEQFF	TGTGCCACCAGCAGCCCCCGACAGGGGGCGGGGAATGAGCAGTTCTTC
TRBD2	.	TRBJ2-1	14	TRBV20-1	CSAPSGGRSNEQFF	TGCAGTGCTCCCTCGGGCGGGAGGAGTAATGAGCAGTTCTTC
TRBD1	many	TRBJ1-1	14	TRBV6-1	CASSVGQENTEAFF	TGTGCCAGCAGTGTGGGACAGGAGAACACTGAAGCTTTCTTT
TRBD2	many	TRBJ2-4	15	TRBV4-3	CASPGPTSGKNIQYF	TGCGCCAGCCCCGGCCCGACTAGCGGAAAAAACATTCAGTACTTC
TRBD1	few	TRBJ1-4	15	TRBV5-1	CASSPSGGVEEKLFF	TGCGCCAGCAGCCCCTCAGGGGGGGTAGAAGAAAAACTGTTTTTT
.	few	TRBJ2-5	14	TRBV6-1	CASSLTGDSETQYF	TGTGCCAGCAGTCTAACGGGGGATTCGGAGACCCAGTACTTC
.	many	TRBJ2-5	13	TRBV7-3	CASSQLEGETQYF	TGTGCCAGCAGCCAACTAGAGGGGGAGACCCAGTACTTC
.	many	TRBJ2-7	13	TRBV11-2	CAGPTSPLGEQYF	TGTGCCGGACCAACTTCCCCCCTGGGGGAGCAGTACTTC
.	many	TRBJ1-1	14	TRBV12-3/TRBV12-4	CASSSNGGGTEAFF	TGTGCCAGCAGTTCAAACGGAGGGGGAACTGAAGCTTTCTTT
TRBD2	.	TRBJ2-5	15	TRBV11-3	CASSLSGLAEETQYF	TGTGCCAGCAGCCTCTCAGGACTAGCGGAAGAGACCCAGTACTTC
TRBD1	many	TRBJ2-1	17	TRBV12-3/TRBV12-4	CASREDRGIFSYNEQFF	TGTGCCAGCAGGGAGGACAGGGGAATTTTCTCCTACAATGAGCAGTTCTTC
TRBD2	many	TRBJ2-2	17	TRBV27	CASSFGAGAWNTGELFF	TGTGCCAGCAGTTTTGGAGCGGGAGCTTGGAACACCGGGGAGCTGTTTTTT
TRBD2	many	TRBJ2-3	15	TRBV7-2	CASKRTGGSADTQYF	TGTGCCAGTAAACGGACGGGAGGGTCCGCAGATACGCAGTATTTT
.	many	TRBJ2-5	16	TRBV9	CASSVHEGSRVRSQYF	TGTGCCAGCAGCGTACACGAAGGTTCGAGGGTTCGGAGCCAGTACTTC
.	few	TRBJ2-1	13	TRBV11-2	CASSLDPGLVQFF	TGTGCCAGCAGCTTAGATCCGGGTTTGGTGCAGTTCTTC
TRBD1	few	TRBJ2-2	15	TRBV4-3	CASSRTGGKGGELFF	TGCGCCAGCAGCCGAACAGGGGGCAAGGGCGGGGAGCTGTTTTTT
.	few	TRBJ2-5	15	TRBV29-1	CSVDTRLVGEETQYF	TGCAGCGTTGATACGCGACTAGTGGGTGAAGAGACCCAGTACTTC
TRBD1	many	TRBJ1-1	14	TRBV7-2	CASSLNRGDTEAFF	TGTGCCAGCAGCTTAAACAGGGGTGACACTGAAGCTTTCTTT
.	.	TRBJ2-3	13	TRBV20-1	CSARGAYTDTQYF	TGCAGTGCACGGGGCGCCTACACAGATACGCAGTATTTT
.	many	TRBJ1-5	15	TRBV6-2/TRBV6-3	CASRPEDRPHQPQHF	TGTGCCAGCAGACCTGAGGACAGACCCCATCAGCCCCAGCATTTT
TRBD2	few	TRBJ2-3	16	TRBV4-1	CASSQVLAGGTDTQYF	TGCGCCAGCAGCCAAGTACTAGCGGGGGGCACAGATACGCAGTATTTT